These 21 T cell receptor beta chains share one sample of origin, sequenced in a study of T cells in placental villitis. Findings and caveats that apply to the study as a whole: Clonality was higher in villitis of unknown etiology placentae than in controls (median about 0.059 versus 0.0061, p=0.0025), a result indicating clonal expansion.

Amplification of TCR-beta CDR3 regions from genomic DNA was performed with the immunoSEQ v4 bias-controlled multiplex PCR assay, which was run blinded to group allocation. The source is immuneACCESS, and TCRdb retained only in-frame sequences with V and J called. Part of the clones is not carried over; for the studies checked, unresolved V genes explain less than half of this, and the remainder is unexplained. The sample profile shows roughly 580 clones; 70% to 85% of them were found once. The top ten hold approximately 16% of the sample. Antigens of these TCRs are unknown. The sample was placental tissue containing maternal and fetal cells. The receptors were gathered from a human patient with villitis of unknown etiology; the placental T cells may come from both mother and fetus.

Note on this clone: Just one base apart from a much larger clone, this may be a read error. The chain has TRBV7-3 and TRBJ2-1, with D hard to call. The CDR3 is 17 amino acids. Germline CDR1 is SGHTA and CDR2 is FQGTGA. Trimming stripped 1 base from V and 0 bases from J, with 13 bases between. The CDR3 nucleotides read TGTGCCAGCAGCTTAATTAAGTGGGCTTACTCCTACAATGAGCAGTTCTTC. This encodes CASSLIKWAYSYNEQFF.

The chain carries TRBV28 and TRBJ1-2; the D is unclear. The germline gives CDR1 MDHEN, CDR2 SYDVKM. The CDR3 runs 14 residues. Trimming pared 2 bases from V and 3 bases from J, leaving 10 bases between. CDR3 DNA: TGTGCCAGCAGTTTAAATTCGGGCTACTATGGCTACACCTTC. It specifies CASSLNSGYYGYTF.

The chain recombines TRBV13 with TRBJ1-5; tentatively, D is TRBD1 (6 bases). CDR1 and CDR2 (germline): PRHDT, FYEKMQ (reference sequence). The CDR3 extends over 16 amino acids. The V gene lost 5 bases and the J gene lost 0 bases, with 14 bases spanning the gap. CDR3 sequence reads: CASSIRTVNSNQPQHF. The CDR3 DNA reads TGTGCCAGCAGCATCAGGACAGTTAATAGCAATCAGCCCCAGCATTTT.

Comment on this clone: Other DNA sequences in this sample translate to the same CDR3. This chain joins TRBV6-1 and TRBJ2-7, with 8 positions matching TRBD2. This CDR3 has 14 residues. Losses at the gene ends were 3 bases for V and 4 bases for J; bases not matched to a gene: 5. Germline values: CDR1 MNHNS, CDR2 SASEGT. For the CDR3, the DNA is TGTGCCAGCAGTGAGAGCGGGGGACTATACGAGCAGTACTTC. This gives the protein CASSESGGLYEQYF.

V is TRBV5-1 and J is TRBJ2-1; D is unclear. Trimming shortened V by 3 bases and J by 5 bases, and 0 bases separated the two germline ends. Germline assignment: CDR1 SGHRS and CDR2 YFSETQ. This CDR3 is 10 amino acids long. CDR3 nucleotide sequence: TGCGCCAGCAGCTACAATGAGCAGTTCTTC. It yields the protein CASSYNEQFF. Supplemented by reference TRBV5-1 and TRBJ2-1, the full variable domain reads KAGVTQTPRYLIKTRGQQVTLSCSPISGHRSVSWYQQTPGQGLQFLFEYFSETQRNKGNFPGRFSGRQFSNSRSEMNVSTLELGDSALYLCASSYNEQFFGPGTRLTVL.

The chain joins TRBV19 to TRBJ2-7; tentatively, D is TRBD1 (6 bases). CDR1 LNHDA and CDR2 SQIVND come from the germline V gene (reference sequence). Trimming cost V 3 bases and J 8 bases, with 14 bases left between them. This CDR3 region has 13 residues. In DNA form, the CDR3 reads TGTGCCAGTAGTATCGCCGATGGGGACAAGCAGTACTTC. Amino acids: CASSIADGDKQYF.

The chain carries TRBV28 and TRBJ2-4; TRBD2 might be the D (5 bases). The CDR3 totals 12 residues. Trimming cost V 10 bases and J 2 bases, with 9 bases left between them. Germline V gene data show CDR1 as MDHEN and CDR2 as SYDVKM. The CDR3 DNA is TGTGCCACCGGGGAGACCAAAAACATTCAGTACTTC. Translation gives CATGETKNIQYF.

V and J are TRBV5-6 and TRBJ2-5, with TRBD1 matching over 8 bases. Germline values: CDR1 SGHDT, CDR2 YYEEEE. There are 14 residues in the CDR3. Losses at the gene ends were 1 base for V and 5 bases for J; bases not matched to a gene: 4. The CDR3 DNA reads as TGTGCCAGCAGCTTGTCGTGGACAGGGGAGACCCAGTACTTC. Protein product: CASSLSWTGETQYF.

The rearrangement uses TRBV9 and TRBJ1-3, with unresolved D. Germline CDR1 reads SGDLS; CDR2 reads YYNGEE. Trimming cost V 2 bases and J 2 bases, with 20 bases left between them. CDR3 size: 18 residues. As DNA, the CDR3 is TGTGCCAGCAGCGTTTCTACAGTGGGTATTGAGACTGGAAACACCATATATTTT. The encoded protein is CASSVSTVGIETGNTIYF. Based on the CDR3 plus reference TRBV9 and TRBJ1-3, the full variable domain is DSGVTQTPKHLITATGQRVTLRCSPRSGDLSVYWYQQSLDQGLQFLIQYYNGEERAKGNILERFSAQQFPDLHSELNLSSLELGDSALYFCASSVSTVGIETGNTIYFGEGSWLTVV.

This clone was seen more than once but under ten times. The V gene is TRBV28, the J gene TRBJ2-4, with D tentatively TRBD1 (5 bases). CDR1 MDHEN and CDR2 SYDVKM come from the germline V gene. The CDR3 length is 15 residues. V lost 5 bases and J lost 8, with 19 bases in between. Here the CDR3 DNA reads TGTGCCAGCAGTCCCTCGGGCGGAATAGGGGACATTCAGTACTTC. Translated, it gives CASSPSGGIGDIQYF.

The chain employs TRBV13 and TRBJ1-1, with unresolved D. In germline, CDR1 is PRHDT, CDR2 FYEKMQ (reference sequence). The CDR3 length is 14 residues. V was cut by 2 bases and J by 8 bases, with 15 bases left in between. The CDR3 sequence is CASSLRMMSREAFF. CDR3 sequence (DNA): TGTGCCAGCAGCTTACGGATGATGTCCAGGGAAGCTTTCTTT.

The J gene is TRBJ2-7, the V gene TRBV16, with D possibly being TRBD1 (5 bases). The germline gives CDR1 KGHSY, CDR2 FQNENV. The length of the CDR3 is 13 residues. V gave up 6 bases and J gave up 0 bases, with 9 bases separating them. The CDR3 loop is CASRGLSSYEQYF. DNA for the CDR3: TGTGCCAGCAGGGGGCTCAGCTCCTACGAGCAGTACTTC.

This clone was found a few times. The chain has TRBV28 and TRBJ2-2; 10 positions match TRBD2. Germline V lookup: CDR1 MDHEN, CDR2 SYDVKM. This CDR3 region has 16 residues. J lost 5 bases, V lost 4 bases, and 7 bases had no gene match. The CDR3 DNA sequence: TGTGCCAGCAGTTCGCCTAGCGGGAGAATTACCGGGGAGCTGTTTTTT. Its protein is CASSSPSGRITGELFF.

This chain connects TRBV5-1 to TRBJ2-5; D might be TRBD1 (6 bases). CDR1 is SGHRS, CDR2 YFSETQ, per germline. The V end lost 4 bases, the J end lost 2 bases, and 15 bases lay between the germline ends. This CDR3 region has 15 residues. CDR3 residues: CASSLHTGYQETQYF. The CDR3 coding sequence is TGCGCCAGCAGCCTCCACACAGGGTATCAAGAGACCCAGTACTTC.

As to this clone: One junction end disagrees with the germline gene, perhaps due to a read error. J is TRBJ2-7 and V is TRBV18; D gene unclear. This CDR3 comprises 13 residues. Germline CDR1 and CDR2: KGHSH and LQKENI. The CDR3 sequence is CASSPGDSHEQYF. The CDR3 bases are TGTGCTAGCTCACCGGGCGATTCCCACGAGCAGTACTTC.

The CDR3 loop is CASRLARPSGREKVTDTQYF. CDR3 sequence (DNA): TGTGCAAGTCGCTTAGCTCGCCCTAGCGGGCGGGAGAAGGTCACAGATACGCAGTATTTT. The V gene is TRBV12-2, the J gene TRBJ2-3; the table calls TRBD2, which could not be checked here. TRBV12-2 is designated a pseudogene. The CDR3 has 20 residues.

DNA for the CDR3: TGTGCCAGCAGCAAAGGAGAGGAGGCAAGGCCGCCCATTAAGCAGTTCTTC. Its translation is CASSKGEEARPPIKQFF. This chain joins TRBV21-1 and TRBJ2-1; TRBD2 is the table's D call and was not checked against the DNA. TRBV21-1 is a known pseudogene. The CDR3 has 17 residues.

V is TRBV13 and J is TRBJ2-2; TRBD2 might be the D (5 bases). This CDR3 region has 13 residues. Germline V gene data show CDR1 as PRHDT and CDR2 as FYEKMQ (reference sequence). Between the trimmed V and J ends, which lost 10 bases and 8 bases, there was a span of 17 bases. In DNA, the CDR3 is TGTGCCACCTCCCGGGGAGAGAGGGGGGAGCTGTTTTTT. Its protein is CATSRGERGELFF.

The CDR3 loop is CASSQGAGGPTDTQYF. In nucleotides, the CDR3 is TGTGCCAGCAGCCAAGGTGCGGGGGGGCCTACAGATACGCAGTATTTT. This chain connects TRBV3-1 (or the pseudogene TRBV3-2) to TRBJ2-3; 9 nucleotides agree with TRBD2. This CDR3 is 16 amino acids long. Germline V gene data show CDR1 as LGHDT and CDR2 as YNNKEL (reference sequence). Unmatched junction bases numbered 5, after V lost 1 base and J lost 3 bases.

The rearrangement uses TRBV19 and TRBJ1-4, with D tentatively TRBD1 (6 bases). There are 17 residues in the CDR3. Germline V gene sequence: CDR1 LNHDA, CDR2 SQIVND (reference sequence). The V gene lost 3 bases and the J gene lost 0 bases, with 14 bases spanning the gap. The CDR3 loop is CASSMYRDIPTNEKLFF. CDR3 coding DNA: TGTGCCAGTAGTATGTACCGGGACATTCCAACTAATGAAAAACTGTTTTTT.

The chain is built from TRBV7-2 and TRBJ2-7; TRBD2 aligns across 9 bases. V dropped 1 base and J dropped 3; count of bases not matched to a gene: 7. CDR1 is SGHTA and CDR2 is FQGNSA in the germline V gene. This CDR3 has 16 amino acids. CDR3 residues: CASSLGETSGIYEQYF. The CDR3 DNA sequence: TGTGCCAGCAGCTTAGGAGAGACTAGCGGAATCTACGAGCAGTACTTC. Based on the CDR3 plus reference TRBV7-2 and TRBJ2-7, the full variable domain is GAGVSQSPSNKVTEKGKDVELRCDPISGHTALYWYRQSLGQGLEFLIYFQGNSAPDKSGLPSDRFSAERTGGSVSTLTIQRTQQEDSAVYLCASSLGETSGIYEQYFGPGTRLTVT.